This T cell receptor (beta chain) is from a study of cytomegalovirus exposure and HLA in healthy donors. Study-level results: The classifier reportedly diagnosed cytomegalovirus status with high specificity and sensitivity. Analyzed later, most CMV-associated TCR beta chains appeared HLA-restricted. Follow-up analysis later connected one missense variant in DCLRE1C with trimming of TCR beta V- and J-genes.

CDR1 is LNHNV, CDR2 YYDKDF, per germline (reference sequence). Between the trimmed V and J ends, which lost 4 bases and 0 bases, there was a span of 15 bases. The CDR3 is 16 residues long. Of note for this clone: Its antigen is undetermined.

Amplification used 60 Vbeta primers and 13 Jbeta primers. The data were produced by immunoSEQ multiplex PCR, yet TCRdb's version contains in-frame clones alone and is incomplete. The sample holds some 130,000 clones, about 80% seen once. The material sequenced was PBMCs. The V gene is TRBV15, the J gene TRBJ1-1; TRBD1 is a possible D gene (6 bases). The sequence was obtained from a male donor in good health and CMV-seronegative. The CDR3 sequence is CATSKLRGGLNTEAFF. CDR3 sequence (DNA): TGTGCCACCAGCAAACTGAGGGGGGGCTTGAACACTGAAGCTTTCTTT.